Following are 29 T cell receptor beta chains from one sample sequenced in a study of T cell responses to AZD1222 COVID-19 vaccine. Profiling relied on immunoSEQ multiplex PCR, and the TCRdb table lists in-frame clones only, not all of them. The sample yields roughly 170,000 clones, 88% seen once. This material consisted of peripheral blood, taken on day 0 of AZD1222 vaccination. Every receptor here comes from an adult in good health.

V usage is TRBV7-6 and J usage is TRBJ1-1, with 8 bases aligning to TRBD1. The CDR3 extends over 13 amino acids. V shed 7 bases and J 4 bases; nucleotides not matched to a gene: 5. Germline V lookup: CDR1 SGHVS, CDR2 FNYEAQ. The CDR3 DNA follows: TGTGCCAGCAAGAACACAGGGGGCACTGAAGCTTTCTTT. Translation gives CASKNTGGTEAFF.

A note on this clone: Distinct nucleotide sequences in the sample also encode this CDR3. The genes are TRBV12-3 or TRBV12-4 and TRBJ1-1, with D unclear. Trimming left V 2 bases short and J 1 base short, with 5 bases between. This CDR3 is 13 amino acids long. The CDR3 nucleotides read TGTGCCAGCAGTTTAAAAGGGAACACTGAAGCTTTCTTT. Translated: CASSLKGNTEAFF.

CDR3 residues: CASSYSTGDQPQHF. As DNA, the CDR3 is TGTGCCAGCAGTTACTCGACCGGGGATCAGCCCCAGCATTTT. The rearrangement links TRBV6-5 to TRBJ1-5; D is unclear. V gave up 0 bases and J gave up 5 bases, with 8 bases separating them. Per germline, CDR1 MNHEY and CDR2 SVGAGI. This CDR3 is 14 amino acids long.

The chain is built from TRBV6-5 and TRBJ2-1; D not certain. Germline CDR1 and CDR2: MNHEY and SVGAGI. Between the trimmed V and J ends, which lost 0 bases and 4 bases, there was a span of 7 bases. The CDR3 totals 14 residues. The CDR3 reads CASSYSMAYNEQFF. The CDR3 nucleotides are TGTGCCAGCAGTTACTCGATGGCTTACAATGAGCAGTTCTTC.

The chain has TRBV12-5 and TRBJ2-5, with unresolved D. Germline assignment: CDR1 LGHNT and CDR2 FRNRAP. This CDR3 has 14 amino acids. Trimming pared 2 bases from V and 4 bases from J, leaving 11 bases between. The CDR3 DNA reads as TGTGCTAGTGGTTTGCAGTGGAAGGGAGAGACCCAGTACTTC. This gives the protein CASGLQWKGETQYF.

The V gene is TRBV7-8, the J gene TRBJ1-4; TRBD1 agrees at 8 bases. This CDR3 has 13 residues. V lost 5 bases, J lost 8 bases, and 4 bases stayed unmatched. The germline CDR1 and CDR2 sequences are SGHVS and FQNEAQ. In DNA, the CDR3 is TGTGCCAGCAGCGCGGACAGGGCCGAAAAACTGTTTTTT. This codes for CASSADRAEKLFF.

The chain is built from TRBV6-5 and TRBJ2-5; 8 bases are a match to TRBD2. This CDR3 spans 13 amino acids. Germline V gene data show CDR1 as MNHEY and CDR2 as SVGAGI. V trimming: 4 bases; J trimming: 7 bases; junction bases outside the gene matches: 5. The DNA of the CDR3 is TGTGCCAGCAGTTCGGTCGGGGGGGCGACCCAGTACTTC. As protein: CASSSVGGATQYF.

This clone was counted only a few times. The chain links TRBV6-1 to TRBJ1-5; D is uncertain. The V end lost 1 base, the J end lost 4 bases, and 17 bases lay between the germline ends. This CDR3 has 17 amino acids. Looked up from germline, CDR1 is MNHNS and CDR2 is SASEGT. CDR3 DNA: TGTGCCAGCAGTGAAGACCCCCCCCCAATTCGGAATCAGCCCCAGCATTTT. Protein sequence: CASSEDPPPIRNQPQHF.

The CDR3 region has the DNA TGTGCCTGGAGTGACCGGCGGGAGTGGCCGTTCTTC. As protein: CAWSDRREWPFF. This chain uses TRBV30 with TRBJ2-1; 7 bases match TRBD2. The CDR3 contains 12 residues. V shed 1 base, J shed 15 bases, and the junction held 9 bases outside the gene matches. Germline V lookup: CDR1 GTSNPN, CDR2 SVGIG (reference sequence).

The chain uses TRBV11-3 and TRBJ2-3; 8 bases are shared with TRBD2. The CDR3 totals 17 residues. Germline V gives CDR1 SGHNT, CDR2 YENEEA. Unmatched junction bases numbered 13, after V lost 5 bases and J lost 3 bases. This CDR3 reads CASSVGSGLGATDTQYF. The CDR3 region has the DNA TGTGCCAGCAGCGTAGGGTCGGGACTAGGTGCTACAGATACGCAGTATTTT. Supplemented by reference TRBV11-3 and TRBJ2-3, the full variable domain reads EAGVVQSPRYKIIEKKQPVAFWCNPISGHNTLYWYLQNLGQGPELLIRYENEEAVDDSQLPKDRFSAERLKGVDSTLKIQPAELGDSAVYLCASSVGSGLGATDTQYFGPGTRLTVL.

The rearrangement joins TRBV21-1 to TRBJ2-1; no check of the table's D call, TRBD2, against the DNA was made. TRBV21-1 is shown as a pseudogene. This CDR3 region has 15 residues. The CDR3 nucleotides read TGTGCCAGCAGCGGGAAGGGGACTAGCGGGGGGGCACAGTTCTTC. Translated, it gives CASSGKGTSGGAQFF.

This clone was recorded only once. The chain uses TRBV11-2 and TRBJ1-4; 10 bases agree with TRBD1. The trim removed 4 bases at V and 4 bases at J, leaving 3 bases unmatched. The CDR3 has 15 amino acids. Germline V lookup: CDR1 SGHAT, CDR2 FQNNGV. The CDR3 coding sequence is TGTGCCAGCAGCTCGTGGACAGGGGGTAATGAAAAACTGTTTTTT. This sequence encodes CASSSWTGGNEKLFF.

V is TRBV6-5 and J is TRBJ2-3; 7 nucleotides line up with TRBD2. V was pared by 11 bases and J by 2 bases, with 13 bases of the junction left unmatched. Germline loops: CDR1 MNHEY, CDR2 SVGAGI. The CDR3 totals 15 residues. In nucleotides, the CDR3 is TGTGCCGGGAAAAGCCTAGCGGCAAACACAGATACGCAGTATTTT. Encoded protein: CAGKSLAANTDTQYF.

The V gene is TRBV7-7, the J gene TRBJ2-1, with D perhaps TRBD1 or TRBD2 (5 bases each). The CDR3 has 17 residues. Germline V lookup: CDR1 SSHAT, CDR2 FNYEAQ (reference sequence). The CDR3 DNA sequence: TGTGCTGGCAGCCTGGGGGTGAGCGCAGGCTCCTACAATGAGCAGTTCTTC. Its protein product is CAGSLGVSAGSYNEQFF.

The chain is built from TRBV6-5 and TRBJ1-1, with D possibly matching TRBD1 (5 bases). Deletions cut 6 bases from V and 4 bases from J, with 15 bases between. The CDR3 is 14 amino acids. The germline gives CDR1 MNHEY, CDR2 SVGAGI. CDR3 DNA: TGTGCCAGCAGCCTACTAGGGGAAAGCACTGAAGCTTTCTTT. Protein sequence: CASSLLGESTEAFF.

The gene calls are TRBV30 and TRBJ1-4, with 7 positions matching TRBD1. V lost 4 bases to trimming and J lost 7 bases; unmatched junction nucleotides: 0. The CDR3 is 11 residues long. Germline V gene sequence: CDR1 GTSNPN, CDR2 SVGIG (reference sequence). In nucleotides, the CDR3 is TGTGCCTGGACAGGGGGTGAAAAACTGTTTTTT. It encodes CAWTGGEKLFF.

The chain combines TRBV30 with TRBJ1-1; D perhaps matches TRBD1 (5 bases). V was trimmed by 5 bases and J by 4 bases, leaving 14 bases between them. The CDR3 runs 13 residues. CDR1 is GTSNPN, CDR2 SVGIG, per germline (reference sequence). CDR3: CAWAEQVVTEAFF. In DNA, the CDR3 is TGTGCCTGGGCCGAACAGGTAGTCACTGAAGCTTTCTTT.

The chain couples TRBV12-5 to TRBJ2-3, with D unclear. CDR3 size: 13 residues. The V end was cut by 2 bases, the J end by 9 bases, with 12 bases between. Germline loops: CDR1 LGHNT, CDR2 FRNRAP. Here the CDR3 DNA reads TGTGCTAGTGGTTTGACCGATGGTAGAACGCAGTATTTT. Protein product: CASGLTDGRTQYF.

The CDR3 loop is CASSGTYLSNQPQHF. CDR3 bases: TGTGCCAGCAGTGGGACATATCTAAGCAATCAGCCCCAGCATTTT. The chain combines TRBV2 with TRBJ1-5; D may be TRBD1 (5 bases). Per the germline V gene, CDR1 is SNHLY and CDR2 is FYNNEI. V lost 4 bases and J 1 base, leaving 11 bases between the germline ends. The CDR3 totals 15 residues.

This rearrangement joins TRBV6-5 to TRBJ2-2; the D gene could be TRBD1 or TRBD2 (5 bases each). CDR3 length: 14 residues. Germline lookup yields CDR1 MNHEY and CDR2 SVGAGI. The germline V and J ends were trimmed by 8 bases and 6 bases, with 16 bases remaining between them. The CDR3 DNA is TGTGCCAGCTCGAGAGAGGGGTACTCCGGGGAGCTGTTTTTT. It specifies CASSREGYSGELFF.

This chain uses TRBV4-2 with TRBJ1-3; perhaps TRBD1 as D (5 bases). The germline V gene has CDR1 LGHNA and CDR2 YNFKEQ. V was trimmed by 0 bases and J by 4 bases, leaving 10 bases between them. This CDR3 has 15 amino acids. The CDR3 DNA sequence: TGTGCCAGCAGCCAAGATGGACATCAAGGAAACACCATATATTTT. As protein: CASSQDGHQGNTIYF.

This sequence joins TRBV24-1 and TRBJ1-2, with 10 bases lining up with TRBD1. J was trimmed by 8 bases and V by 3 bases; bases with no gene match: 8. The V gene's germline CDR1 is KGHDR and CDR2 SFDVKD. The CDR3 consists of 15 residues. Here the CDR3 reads CATSDPPGQGLGYTF. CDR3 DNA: TGTGCCACCAGTGATCCCCCGGGACAGGGGTTGGGCTACACCTTC.

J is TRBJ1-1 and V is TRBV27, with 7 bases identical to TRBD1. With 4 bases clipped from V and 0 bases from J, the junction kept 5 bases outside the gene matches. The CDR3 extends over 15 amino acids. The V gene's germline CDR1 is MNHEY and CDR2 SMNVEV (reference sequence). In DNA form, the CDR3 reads TGTGCCAGCAGTTCCCAACAGGGGCTGAACACTGAAGCTTTCTTT. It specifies CASSSQQGLNTEAFF.

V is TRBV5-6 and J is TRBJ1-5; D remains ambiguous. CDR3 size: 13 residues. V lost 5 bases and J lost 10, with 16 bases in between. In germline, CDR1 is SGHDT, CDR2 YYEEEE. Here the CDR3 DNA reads TGTGCCAGCAGTGGTAGGGCGGACGGACCCCAGCATTTT. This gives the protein CASSGRADGPQHF. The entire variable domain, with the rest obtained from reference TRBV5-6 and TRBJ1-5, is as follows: DAGVTQSPTHLIKTRGQQVTLRCSPKSGHDTVSWYQQALGQGPQFIFQYYEEEERQRGNFPDRFSGHQFPNYSSELNVNALLLGDSALYLCASSGRADGPQHFGDGTRLSIL.

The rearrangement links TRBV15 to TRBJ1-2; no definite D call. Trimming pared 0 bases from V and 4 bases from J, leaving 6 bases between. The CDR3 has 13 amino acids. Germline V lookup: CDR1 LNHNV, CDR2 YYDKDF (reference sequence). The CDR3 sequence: CATSRDRLYGYTF. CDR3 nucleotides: TGTGCCACCAGCAGAGACCGCCTCTATGGCTACACCTTC.

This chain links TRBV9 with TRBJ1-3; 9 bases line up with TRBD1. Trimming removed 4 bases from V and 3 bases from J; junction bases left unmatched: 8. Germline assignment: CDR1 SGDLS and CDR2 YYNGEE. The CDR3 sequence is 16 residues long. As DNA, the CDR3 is TGTGCCAGCAGCCCGAGGGGGACAGGGATTGGAAACACCATATATTTT. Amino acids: CASSPRGTGIGNTIYF.

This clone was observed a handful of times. The CDR3 region has the DNA TGCGCCAGCAGCCCAAATTCACTAGCGGGGGTCTACGAGCAGTACTTC. Protein sequence: CASSPNSLAGVYEQYF. The chain combines TRBV5-1 with TRBJ2-7; 11 positions agree with TRBD2. From germline, CDR1 is SGHRS and CDR2 YFSETQ. The J segment lost 3 bases and the V segment lost 4 bases, leaving 9 bases of the junction unmatched. The CDR3 sequence is 16 residues long.

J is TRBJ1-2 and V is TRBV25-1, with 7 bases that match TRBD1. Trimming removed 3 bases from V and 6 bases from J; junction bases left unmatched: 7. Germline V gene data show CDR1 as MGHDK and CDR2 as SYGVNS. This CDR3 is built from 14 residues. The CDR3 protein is CASSEEGAVDGYTF. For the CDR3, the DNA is TGTGCCAGCAGTGAGGAGGGGGCAGTGGATGGCTACACCTTC.

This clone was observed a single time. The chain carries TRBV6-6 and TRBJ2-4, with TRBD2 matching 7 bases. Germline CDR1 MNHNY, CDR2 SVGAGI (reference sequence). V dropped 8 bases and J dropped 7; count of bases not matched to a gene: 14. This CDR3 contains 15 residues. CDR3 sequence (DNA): TGTGCCAGCGCACTTGACGGCGGGAGTGTGAACATTCAGTACTTC. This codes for CASALDGGSVNIQYF.